Each of the 28 T cell receptor beta chains below was sequenced from the same sample in a study of control samples from healthy donors and cancer patients. The repertoire was sequenced with immunoSEQ multiplex PCR; TCRdb's copy has only in-frame clones and lacks some. This table holds approximately 160,000 clones, 94% found once. The material sequenced was blood. These receptors were taken from a woman under 30 in good health.

The CDR3 protein is CASNFPGQVPFSYNSPLHF. The CDR3 DNA follows: TGTGCCAGCAACTTCCCGGGACAGGTCCCCTTTTCCTATAATTCACCCCTCCACTTT. This chain links TRBV7-2 with TRBJ1-6, with TRBD1 matching over 8 bases. Germline CDR1 SGHTA, CDR2 FQGNSA. The CDR3 is made up of 19 amino acids. Trimming removed 7 bases from V and 1 base from J; junction bases left unmatched: 15.

The chain's CDR3 is CASPRLECSYEQYF. In DNA, the CDR3 is TGTGCCAGCCCCCGCCTGGAGTGCTCCTACGAGCAGTACTTC. The V gene is TRBV21-1, the J gene TRBJ2-7; TRBD2 is the table's D call, not checked against the DNA. TRBV21-1 is assigned pseudogene status. CDR3 length: 14 amino acids.

The J gene is TRBJ1-2, the V gene TRBV5-4; TRBD1 is a possible D gene (6 bases). CDR1 and CDR2 from the germline V gene are SGHNT and YYREEE (reference sequence). V lost 4 bases and J 2 bases, leaving 15 bases between the germline ends. The CDR3 totals 15 residues. The CDR3 nucleotides read TGTGCCAGCAGCGCGGTCCGGGACACAAACTATGGCTACACCTTC. It translates to CASSAVRDTNYGYTF.

The V gene is TRBV5-6, the J gene TRBJ2-1, with D uncertain. The CDR3 has 12 amino acids. V was pared by 1 base and J by 7 bases, with 6 bases between. The germline V gene has CDR1 SGHDT and CDR2 YYEEEE. The CDR3 region is CASSLMANEQFF. In DNA, the CDR3 is TGTGCCAGCAGCTTGATGGCGAATGAGCAGTTCTTC.

The gene calls are TRBV9 and TRBJ1-1; a possible D gene is TRBD1 (6 bases). The CDR3 extends over 14 amino acids. V lost 1 base and J 3 bases, leaving 10 bases between the germline ends. The germline V gene has CDR1 SGDLS and CDR2 YYNGEE. The CDR3 DNA follows: TGTGCCAGCAGCGTATTGGGGGCCGACACTGAAGCTTTCTTT. Its translation is CASSVLGADTEAFF.

The rearrangement links TRBV5-1 to TRBJ1-4; no reliable D call. The CDR3 has 17 amino acids. Germline loops: CDR1 SGHRS, CDR2 YFSETQ. Trimming left V 0 bases short and J 2 bases short, with 14 bases between. The CDR3 bases are TGCGCCAGCAGCTTGGAACTAGGCCCGGGCACTAATGAAAAACTGTTTTTT. Translation gives CASSLELGPGTNEKLFF.

V and J are TRBV7-2 and TRBJ1-5, with D maybe TRBD1 (5 bases). Looked up from germline, CDR1 is SGHTA and CDR2 is FQGNSA. The CDR3 runs 14 residues. V shed 2 bases and J shed 5 bases, with 10 bases lying between them. The CDR3 DNA sequence: TGTGCCAGCAGCTTAAAGGGGTCGGATCAGCCCCAGCATTTT. Protein: CASSLKGSDQPQHF.

V and J are TRBV11-2 and TRBJ2-7; TRBD1 aligns across 7 bases. Germline loops: CDR1 SGHAT, CDR2 FQNNGV. The V segment lost 1 base and the J segment 5 bases; nucleotides outside the gene matches: 8. The CDR3 is 15 amino acids. The DNA of the CDR3 is TGTGCCAGCAGCTTAGCCCTGGGACAGAGGGACGAGCAGTACTTC. It is translated as CASSLALGQRDEQYF. Using reference TRBV11-2 and TRBJ2-7 for the parts outside the CDR3, the full variable domain is EAGVAQSPRYKIIEKRQSVAFWCNPISGHATLYWYQQILGQGPKLLIQFQNNGVVDDSQLPKDRFSAERLKGVDSTLKIQPAKLEDSAVYLCASSLALGQRDEQYFGPGTRLTVT.

The chain has TRBV5-1 and TRBJ1-6; the D is unclear. Germline-derived CDR1 and CDR2 are SGHRS and YFSETQ. The CDR3 is 17 residues long. Trimming pared 0 bases from V and 0 bases from J, leaving 10 bases between. The CDR3, as DNA: TGCGCCAGCAGCTTGGATTTTGGAAGCTCCTATAATTCACCCCTCCACTTT. It specifies CASSLDFGSSYNSPLHF.

The V and J genes are TRBV7-9 and TRBJ1-1, with 7 bases aligning to TRBD1. The germline V gene has CDR1 SEHNR and CDR2 FQNEAQ (reference sequence). The V segment lost 7 bases and the J segment 5 bases; nucleotides outside the gene matches: 10. The CDR3 runs 14 residues. CDR3 coding DNA: TGTGCCAGCAAGGTTGAAGGGGGCGGGACTGAAGCTTTCTTT. Its translation is CASKVEGGGTEAFF.

The chain couples TRBV9 to TRBJ2-2; D might be TRBD1 or TRBD2, each matching 5 bases. CDR1 is SGDLS, CDR2 YYNGEE, per germline. The CDR3 has 17 amino acids. Trimming took off 3 bases at V and 7 bases at J, with 22 bases between the two ends. The CDR3 nucleotides read TGTGCCAGCAGCGGATACAAGGGGACCGCTGGGGGCGGGGAGCTGTTTTTT. Translation gives CASSGYKGTAGGGELFF.

There are a few counts of this clone. The chain combines TRBV29-1 with TRBJ2-7; 10 bases align to TRBD1. Germline CDR1 SQVTM, CDR2 ANQGSEA. With V trimmed by 6 bases and J by 3 bases, 2 bases remained unmatched. The CDR3 has 12 amino acids. CDR3 protein: CSVRTGGYEQYF. The CDR3 nucleotides read TGCAGCGTCAGGACAGGGGGCTACGAGCAGTACTTC.

The chain couples TRBV7-2 to TRBJ2-7; D is undetermined. V lost 3 bases to trimming and J lost 6 bases, with 15 bases between them. Per the germline V gene, CDR1 is SGHTA and CDR2 is FQGNSA. The length of the CDR3 is 14 residues. The CDR3 DNA follows: TGTGCCAGCAGCTTCGCCGTGATGAATGGCGAGCAGTACTTC. It yields the protein CASSFAVMNGEQYF.

The CDR3 DNA reads as TGTGCCAGCAGTGTGAAGGTGGTGGACACTGAAGCTTTCTTT. Amino acid sequence: CASSVKVVDTEAFF. V gene TRBV2 combines with J gene TRBJ1-1; D gene ambiguous. Looked up from germline, CDR1 is SNHLY and CDR2 is FYNNEI. The CDR3 spans 14 residues. V lost 4 bases and J lost 3, with 12 bases in between.

This chain links TRBV10-3 with TRBJ1-2; D is perhaps TRBD1 (6 bases). The germline V gene encodes CDR1 ENHRY and CDR2 SYGVKD. CDR3 length equals 12 residues. Trimming took 6 bases from V and 3 from J, leaving 8 bases between them. The chain's CDR3 is CAIRDRDYGYTF. The CDR3 DNA reads as TGTGCCATCAGGGACAGAGACTATGGCTACACCTTC.

The chain couples TRBV20-1 to TRBJ1-2; the match to TRBD1 covers 7 bases. From germline, CDR1 is DFQATT and CDR2 SNEGSKA (reference sequence). The CDR3 is 11 residues long. V shed 5 bases, J shed 7 bases, and the junction held 4 bases outside the gene matches. The DNA for the CDR3 is TGCAGTGCTGGGACAGAGGGTGGCTACACCTTC. Protein product: CSAGTEGGYTF.

Worth noting for this clone: Additional DNA sequences in this sample encode the identical CDR3. This chain connects TRBV5-1 to TRBJ1-6, with 9 nucleotides matching TRBD1. Unmatched junction bases numbered 5, after V lost 0 bases and J lost 10 bases. Germline assignment: CDR1 SGHRS and CDR2 YFSETQ. The CDR3 extends over 15 amino acids. CDR3 loop: CASSLAGTGRSPLHF. Written as DNA, the CDR3 is TGCGCCAGCAGCTTGGCGGGGACAGGGAGGTCACCCCTCCACTTT.

The J gene is TRBJ1-2, the V gene TRBV5-4; a weak D match, TRBD1 (6 bases). V dropped 6 bases and J dropped 1 base, with 19 bases sitting between them. The CDR3 length is 16 residues. Germline V gene lookup returns CDR1 SGHNT and CDR2 YYREEE (reference sequence). The chain's CDR3 is CASTEVGGALNYGYTF. CDR3 coding DNA: TGTGCCAGCACCGAGGTGGGGGGGGCGCTTAACTATGGCTACACCTTC.

V is TRBV18 and J is TRBJ2-7, with TRBD2 matching 9 bases. The CDR3 contains 14 residues. V shed 5 bases, J shed 1 base, and the junction held 3 bases outside the gene matches. Germline loops: CDR1 KGHSH, CDR2 LQKENI. CDR3 in amino acids: CASSSGLASYEQYF. The DNA for the CDR3 is TGTGCCAGCTCATCCGGACTAGCGTCCTACGAGCAGTACTTC.

This clone was seen once. The chain links TRBV28 to TRBJ1-1; D gene ambiguous. V dropped 8 bases and J dropped 3 bases, with 7 bases sitting between them. Germline V gene sequence: CDR1 MDHEN, CDR2 SYDVKM. This CDR3 contains 11 residues. CDR3 sequence (DNA): TGTGCCAGCGCTACTGACACTGAAGCTTTCTTT. Translating it yields CASATDTEAFF.

The count of this clone is one. The chain carries TRBV5-5 and TRBJ2-7, with 7 bases that match TRBD1. Germline V lookup: CDR1 SGHKS, CDR2 YYEKEE (reference sequence). This CDR3 region has 13 residues. V shed 2 bases and J 2 bases; nucleotides not matched to a gene: 1. CDR3 nucleotide sequence: TGTGCCAGCAGCTTAGGGGGCCCCTACGAGCAGTACTTC. Protein: CASSLGGPYEQYF. The variable domain in full, completed from reference TRBV5-5 and TRBJ2-7, reads DAGVTQSPTHLIKTRGQQVTLRCSPISGHKSVSWYQQVLGQGPQFIFQYYEKEERGRGNFPDRFSARQFPNYSSELNVNALLLGDSALYLCASSLGGPYEQYFGPGTRLTVT.

The genes are TRBV5-3 and TRBJ1-2, with TRBD1 as a possible D gene (6 bases). TRBV5-3 falls under the ORF class, with uncertain function. Trimming stripped 4 bases from V and 7 bases from J, with 20 bases between. This CDR3 comprises 15 residues. In nucleotides, the CDR3 is TGTGCCAGAAGCCTGGCTAGGGGGAGCGTGGGTGGCTACACCTTC. Amino acids: CARSLARGSVGGYTF.

The gene calls are TRBV27 and TRBJ2-5; D might be TRBD1 (5 bases). The V and J ends lost 4 bases and 4 bases respectively, with 10 bases between them. This CDR3 is 13 amino acids long. Per germline, CDR1 MNHEY and CDR2 SMNVEV (reference sequence). This CDR3 reads CASSSQGVETQYF. CDR3 DNA: TGTGCCAGCAGTTCACAAGGGGTAGAGACCCAGTACTTC.

The chain carries TRBV7-9 and TRBJ1-1, with TRBD1 matching over 12 bases. CDR3 length equals 16 residues. Germline loops: CDR1 SEHNR, CDR2 FQNEAQ (reference sequence). V lost 6 bases, J lost 0 bases, and 5 bases stayed unmatched. CDR3 sequence (DNA): TGTGCCAGCAGGCCGGGACAGGGGGCGATGAACACTGAAGCTTTCTTT. Its protein is CASRPGQGAMNTEAFF.

This clone was seen more than once but under ten times. This chain joins TRBV12-3 or TRBV12-4 and TRBJ2-7, with D maybe TRBD1 (5 bases). The CDR3 length is 13 residues. V lost 6 bases, J lost 5 bases, and 14 bases lay in between. CDR3 sequence (DNA): TGTGCCAGCAGCTCGCCGTGGGGCGACGAGCAGTACTTC. Amino acid sequence: CASSSPWGDEQYF.

The J gene is TRBJ1-2, the V gene TRBV5-4; D not resolved. This CDR3 has 17 residues. Trimming left V 4 bases short and J 4 bases short, with 23 bases between. The germline V gene encodes CDR1 SGHNT and CDR2 YYREEE (reference sequence). The CDR3 DNA reads as TGTGCCAGCAGCCCCTCCCTGGGCCACCAGGTCAGCTATGGCTACACCTTC. Translated, it gives CASSPSLGHQVSYGYTF.

The chain uses TRBV29-1 and TRBJ2-3; D is unresolved. The germline V gene encodes CDR1 SQVTM and CDR2 ANQGSEA. The CDR3 contains 12 residues. Trimming stripped 2 bases from V and 2 bases from J, with 5 bases between. The CDR3 spells CSVETYTDTQYF. The CDR3 nucleotides are TGCAGCGTTGAAACTTACACAGATACGCAGTATTTT.

This clone was recorded only once. The chain employs TRBV28 and TRBJ1-1, with 8 nucleotides matching TRBD1. The CDR3 runs 16 residues. V lost 4 bases, J lost 1 base, and 8 bases stayed unmatched. Germline loops: CDR1 MDHEN, CDR2 SYDVKM. The CDR3 DNA sequence: TGTGCCAGCAGTTACCCGGGACAGGCAACGAACACTGAAGCTTTCTTT. This encodes CASSYPGQATNTEAFF.